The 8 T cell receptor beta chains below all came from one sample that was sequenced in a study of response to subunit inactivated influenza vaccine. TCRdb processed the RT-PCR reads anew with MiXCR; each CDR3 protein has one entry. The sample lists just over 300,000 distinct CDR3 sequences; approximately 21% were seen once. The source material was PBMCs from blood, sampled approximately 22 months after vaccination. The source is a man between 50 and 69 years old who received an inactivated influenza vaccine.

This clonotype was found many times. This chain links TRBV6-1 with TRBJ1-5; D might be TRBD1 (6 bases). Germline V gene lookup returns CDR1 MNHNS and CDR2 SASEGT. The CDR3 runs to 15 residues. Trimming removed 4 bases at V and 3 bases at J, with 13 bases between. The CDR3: CASSARGGNNQPQHF. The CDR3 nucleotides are TGTGCCAGCAGTGCTAGAGGGGGTAACAATCAGCCCCAGCATTTT.

The CDR3 is CASSLGGFNTEAFF. The CDR3, as DNA: TGCGCCAGCAGCTTGGGTGGGTTCAACACTGAAGCTTTCTTT. The chain recombines TRBV5-1 with TRBJ1-1; D is unclear. Germline values: CDR1 SGHRS, CDR2 YFSETQ. V lost 0 bases to trimming and J lost 2 bases, with 8 bases between them. CDR3 length: 14 residues.

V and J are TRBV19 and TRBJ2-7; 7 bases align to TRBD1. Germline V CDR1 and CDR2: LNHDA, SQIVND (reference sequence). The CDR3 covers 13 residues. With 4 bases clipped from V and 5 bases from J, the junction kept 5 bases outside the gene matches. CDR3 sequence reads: CASSNYRGHEQYF. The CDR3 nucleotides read TGTGCCAGTAGTAATTACAGGGGCCACGAGCAGTACTTC.

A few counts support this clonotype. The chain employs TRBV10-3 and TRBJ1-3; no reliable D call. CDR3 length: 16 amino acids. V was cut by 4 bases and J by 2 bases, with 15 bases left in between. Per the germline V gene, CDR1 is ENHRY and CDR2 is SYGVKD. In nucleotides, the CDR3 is TGTGCCATCAGTGGATCGGCAGGACCTACTGGAAACACCATATATTTT. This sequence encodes CAISGSAGPTGNTIYF.

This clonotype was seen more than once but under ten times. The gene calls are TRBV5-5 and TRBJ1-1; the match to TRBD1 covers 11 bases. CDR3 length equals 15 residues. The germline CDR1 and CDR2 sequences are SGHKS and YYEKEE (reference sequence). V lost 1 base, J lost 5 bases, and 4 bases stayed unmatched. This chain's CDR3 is CASSLWDRGLTEAFF. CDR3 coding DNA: TGTGCCAGCAGCTTGTGGGACAGGGGGTTAACTGAAGCTTTCTTT.

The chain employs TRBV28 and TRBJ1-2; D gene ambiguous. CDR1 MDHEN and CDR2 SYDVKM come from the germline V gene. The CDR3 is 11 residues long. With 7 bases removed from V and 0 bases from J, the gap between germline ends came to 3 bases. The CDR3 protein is CASMSNYGYTF. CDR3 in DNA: TGTGCCAGCATGTCTAACTATGGCTACACCTTC.

As DNA, the CDR3 is TGCAGCGTTGGATTCCTAGCGGGAACCTCCTACGAGCAGTACTTC. This sequence encodes CSVGFLAGTSYEQYF. This rearrangement joins TRBV29-1 to TRBJ2-7; TRBD2 agrees at 9 bases. The trim removed 4 bases at V and 0 bases at J, leaving 7 bases unmatched. Germline assignment: CDR1 SQVTM and CDR2 ANQGSEA. The CDR3 extends over 15 amino acids.

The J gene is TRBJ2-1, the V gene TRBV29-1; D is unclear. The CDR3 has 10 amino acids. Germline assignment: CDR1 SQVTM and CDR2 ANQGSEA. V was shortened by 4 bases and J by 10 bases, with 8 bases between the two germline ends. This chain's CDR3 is CSVGEVEQFF. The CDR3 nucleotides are TGCAGCGTTGGAGAGGTAGAGCAGTTCTTC.